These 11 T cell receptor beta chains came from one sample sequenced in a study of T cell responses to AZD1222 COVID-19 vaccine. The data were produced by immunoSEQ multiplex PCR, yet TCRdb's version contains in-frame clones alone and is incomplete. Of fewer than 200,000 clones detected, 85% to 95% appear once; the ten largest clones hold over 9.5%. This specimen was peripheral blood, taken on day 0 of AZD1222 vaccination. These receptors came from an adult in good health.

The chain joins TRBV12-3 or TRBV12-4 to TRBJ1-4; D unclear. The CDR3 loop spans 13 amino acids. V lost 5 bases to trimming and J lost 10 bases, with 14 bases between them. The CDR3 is CASSPRKVGKLFF. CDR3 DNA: TGTGCCAGCAGTCCTCGAAAGGTCGGAAAACTGTTTTTT.

CDR3 sequence reads: CAIMGAVGGYTF. CDR3 DNA sequence: TGTGCCATCATGGGGGCAGTCGGTGGCTACACCTTC. J is TRBJ1-2 and V is TRBV10-3; D possibly corresponds to TRBD1 (6 bases). The CDR3 loop spans 12 amino acids. The V gene lost 7 bases and the J gene lost 7 bases, with 13 bases spanning the gap. CDR1 ENHRY and CDR2 SYGVKD come from the germline V gene.

DNA for the CDR3: TGTGCCTCGGGCGAAAATGAGCAGTTCTTC. It translates to CASGENEQFF. The chain combines TRBV10-3 with TRBJ2-1, with D uncertain. Germline V gives CDR1 ENHRY, CDR2 SYGVKD. V was trimmed by 11 bases and J by 7 bases, leaving 9 bases between them. CDR3 size: 10 residues.

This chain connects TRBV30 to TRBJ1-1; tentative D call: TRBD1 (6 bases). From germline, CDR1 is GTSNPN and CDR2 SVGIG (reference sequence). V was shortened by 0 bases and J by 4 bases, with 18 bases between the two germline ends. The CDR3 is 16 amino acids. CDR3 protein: CAWSVLGGAIGTEAFF. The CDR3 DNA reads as TGTGCCTGGAGTGTCTTAGGGGGGGCGATTGGCACTGAAGCTTTCTTT.

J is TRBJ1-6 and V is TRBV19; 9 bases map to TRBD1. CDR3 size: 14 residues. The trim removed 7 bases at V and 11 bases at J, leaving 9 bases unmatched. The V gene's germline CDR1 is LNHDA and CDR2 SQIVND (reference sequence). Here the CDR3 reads CASTPGTGRTPLHF. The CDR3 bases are TGTGCCAGTACCCCCGGGACAGGGCGGACACCCCTCCACTTT. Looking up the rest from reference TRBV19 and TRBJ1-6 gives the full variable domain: DGGITQSPKYLFRKEGQNVTLSCEQNLNHDAMYWYRQDPGQGLRLIYYSQIVNDFQKGDIAEGYSVSREKKESFPLTVTSAQKNPTAFYLCASTPGTGRTPLHFGNGTRLTVT.

This CDR3 is CASNRQSSGNTIYF. CDR3 in DNA: TGTGCCAGCAACAGACAATCTTCTGGAAACACCATATATTTT. The V gene is TRBV28, the J gene TRBJ1-3, with D hard to call. Germline lookup yields CDR1 MDHEN and CDR2 SYDVKM. This CDR3 has 14 amino acids. Trimming shortened V by 7 bases and J by 1 base, and 11 bases separated the two germline ends.

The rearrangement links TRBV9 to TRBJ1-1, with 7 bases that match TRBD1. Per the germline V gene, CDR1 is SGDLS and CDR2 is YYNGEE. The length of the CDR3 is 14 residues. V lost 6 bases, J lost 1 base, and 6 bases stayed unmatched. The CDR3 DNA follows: TGTGCCAGCACCAGGGGGTTAGAGAACACTGAAGCTTTCTTT. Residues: CASTRGLENTEAFF.

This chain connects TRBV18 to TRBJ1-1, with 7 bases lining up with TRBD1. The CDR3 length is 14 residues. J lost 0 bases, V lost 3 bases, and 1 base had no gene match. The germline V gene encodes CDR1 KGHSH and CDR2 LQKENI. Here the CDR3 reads CASSPTGLNTEAFF. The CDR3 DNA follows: TGTGCCAGCTCACCGACAGGGCTGAACACTGAAGCTTTCTTT.

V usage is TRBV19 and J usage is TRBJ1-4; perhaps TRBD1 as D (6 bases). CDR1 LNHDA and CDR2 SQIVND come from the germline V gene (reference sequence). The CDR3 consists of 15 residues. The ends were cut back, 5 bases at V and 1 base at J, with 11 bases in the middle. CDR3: CASSLVTGTNEKLFF. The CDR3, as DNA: TGTGCCAGTAGTCTCGTGACAGGAACTAATGAAAAACTGTTTTTT. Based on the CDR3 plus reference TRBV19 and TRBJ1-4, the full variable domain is DGGITQSPKYLFRKEGQNVTLSCEQNLNHDAMYWYRQDPGQGLRLIYYSQIVNDFQKGDIAEGYSVSREKKESFPLTVTSAQKNPTAFYLCASSLVTGTNEKLFFGSGTQLSVL.

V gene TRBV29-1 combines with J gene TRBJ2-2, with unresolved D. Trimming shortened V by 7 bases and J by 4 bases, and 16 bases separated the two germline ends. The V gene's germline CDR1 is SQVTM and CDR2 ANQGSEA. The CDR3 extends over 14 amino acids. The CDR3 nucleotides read TGCAGCGCACGAGTAGGAGTGAGCACCGGGGAGCTGTTTTTT. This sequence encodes CSARVGVSTGELFF.

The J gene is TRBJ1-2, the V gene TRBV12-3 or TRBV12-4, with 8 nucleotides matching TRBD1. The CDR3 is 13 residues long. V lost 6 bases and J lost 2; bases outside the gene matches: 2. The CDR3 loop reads CASRDRGNYGYTF. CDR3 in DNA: TGTGCCAGCAGAGACAGGGGAAACTATGGCTACACCTTC.